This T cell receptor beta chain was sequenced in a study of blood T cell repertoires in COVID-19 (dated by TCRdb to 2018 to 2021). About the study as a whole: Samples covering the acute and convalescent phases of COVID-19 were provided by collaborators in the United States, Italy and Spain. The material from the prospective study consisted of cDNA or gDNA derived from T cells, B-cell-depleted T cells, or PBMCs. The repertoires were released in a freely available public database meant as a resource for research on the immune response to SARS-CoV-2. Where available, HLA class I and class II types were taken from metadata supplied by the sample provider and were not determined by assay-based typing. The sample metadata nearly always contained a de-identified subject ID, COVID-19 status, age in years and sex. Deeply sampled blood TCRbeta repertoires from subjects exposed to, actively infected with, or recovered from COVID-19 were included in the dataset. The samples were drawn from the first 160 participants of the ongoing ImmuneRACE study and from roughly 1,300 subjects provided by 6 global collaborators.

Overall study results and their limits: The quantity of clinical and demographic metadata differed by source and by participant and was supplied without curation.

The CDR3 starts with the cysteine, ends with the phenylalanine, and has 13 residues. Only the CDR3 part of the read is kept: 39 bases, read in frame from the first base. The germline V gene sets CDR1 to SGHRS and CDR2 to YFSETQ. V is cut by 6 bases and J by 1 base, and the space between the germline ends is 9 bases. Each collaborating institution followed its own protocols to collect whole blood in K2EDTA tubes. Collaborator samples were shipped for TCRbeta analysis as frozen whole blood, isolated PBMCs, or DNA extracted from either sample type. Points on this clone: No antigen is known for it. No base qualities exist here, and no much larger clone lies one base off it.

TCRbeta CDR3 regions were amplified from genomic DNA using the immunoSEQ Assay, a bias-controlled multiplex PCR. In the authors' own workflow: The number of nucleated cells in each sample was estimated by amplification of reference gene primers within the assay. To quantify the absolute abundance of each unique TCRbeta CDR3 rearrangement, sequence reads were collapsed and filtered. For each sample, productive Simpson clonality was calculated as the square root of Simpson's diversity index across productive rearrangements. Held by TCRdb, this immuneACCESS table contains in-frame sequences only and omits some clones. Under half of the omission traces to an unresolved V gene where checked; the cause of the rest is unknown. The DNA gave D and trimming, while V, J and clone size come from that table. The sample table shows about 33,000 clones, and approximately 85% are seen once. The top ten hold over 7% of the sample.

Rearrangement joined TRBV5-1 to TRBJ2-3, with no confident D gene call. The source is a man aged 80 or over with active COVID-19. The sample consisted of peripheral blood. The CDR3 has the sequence CASTPSGTDTQYF. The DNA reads TGCGCCAGCACCCCGTCGGGCACAGATACGCAGTATTTT.